This entry lists 17 T cell receptor beta chains sequenced from one sample in a study of T cell responses to AZD1222 COVID-19 vaccine. Produced via immunoSEQ multiplex PCR; TCRdb's table is partial and in-frame only. The profile shows under 200,000 clones, more than 75% of them singletons. This material consisted of peripheral blood, taken on day 0 of AZD1222 vaccination. The receptors come from an adult in good health.

This chain links TRBV20-1 with TRBJ2-1; D remains ambiguous. CDR3 length: 15 amino acids. CDR1 is DFQATT and CDR2 is SNEGSKA in the germline V gene (reference sequence). V was clipped by 3 bases and J by 5 bases, with 17 bases between them. The CDR3 DNA sequence: TGCAGTGCTAGTTCTCCTTTATGGCTAAACAATGAGCAGTTCTTC. It translates to CSASSPLWLNNEQFF.

The V and J genes are TRBV5-4 and TRBJ1-1; possibly TRBD1 for D (5 bases). Germline V gene data show CDR1 as SGHNT and CDR2 as YYREEE (reference sequence). The CDR3 extends over 14 amino acids. The V and J ends lost 4 bases and 0 bases respectively, with 10 bases between them. The CDR3 spells CASSAGPVNTEAFF. Written as DNA, the CDR3 is TGTGCCAGCAGCGCAGGGCCGGTGAACACTGAAGCTTTCTTT. Full variable domain (rest looked up from reference TRBV5-4 and TRBJ1-1): ETGVTQSPTHLIKTRGQQVTLRCSSQSGHNTVSWYQQALGQGPQFIFQYYREEENGRGNFPPRFSGLQFPNYSSELNVNALELDDSALYLCASSAGPVNTEAFFGQGTRLTVV.

This chain uses TRBV28 with TRBJ1-4, with 7 bases matching TRBD1. The CDR3 has 16 amino acids. CDR1 and CDR2 from the germline V gene are MDHEN and SYDVKM. V dropped 5 bases and J dropped 7; count of bases not matched to a gene: 13. The CDR3 region is CASSEGSTGHFEKLFF. The DNA for the CDR3 is TGTGCCAGCAGTGAGGGCTCGACAGGGCATTTTGAAAAACTGTTTTTT.

This chain connects TRBV29-1 to TRBJ2-5; no definite D call. Germline V gene sequence: CDR1 SQVTM, CDR2 ANQGSEA. The CDR3 is made up of 12 amino acids. V was shortened by 4 bases and J by 1 base, with 7 bases between the two germline ends. The CDR3 is CSVGAGQETQYF. Here the CDR3 DNA reads TGCAGCGTTGGGGCAGGCCAAGAGACCCAGTACTTC.

The gene calls are TRBV5-4 and TRBJ2-3; 13 nucleotides align to TRBD2. The V and J ends lost 0 bases and 0 bases, in that order; junction bases with no gene match: 10. The CDR3 is made up of 20 amino acids. Germline lookup yields CDR1 SGHNT and CDR2 YYREEE (reference sequence). The CDR3 DNA sequence: TGTGCCAGCAGCTTGGGACTAGCGGGGGGCCTGCGAATTAGCACAGATACGCAGTATTTT. Translation: CASSLGLAGGLRISTDTQYF.

This clone was seen once. Here the CDR3 DNA reads TGTGCCAGCAGTTTGTGGGGAGTAACTGAAGCTTTCTTT. This encodes CASSLWGVTEAFF. The V call is TRBV12-3 or TRBV12-4, the J call TRBJ1-1, with D hard to call. The CDR3 is made up of 13 amino acids. Trimming took off 3 bases at V and 5 bases at J, with 10 bases between the two ends.

The chain combines TRBV5-1 with TRBJ2-3; possible D gene TRBD2, 6 bases. V gave up 4 bases and J gave up 0 bases, with 15 bases separating them. This CDR3 region has 16 residues. Germline V gene lookup returns CDR1 SGHRS and CDR2 YFSETQ. The CDR3 region is CASSAIGSPSTDTQYF. As DNA, the CDR3 is TGCGCCAGCAGCGCGATCGGGAGCCCTAGCACAGATACGCAGTATTTT.

The V call is TRBV5-4, the J call TRBJ2-5; D gene ambiguous. Germline CDR1 and CDR2: SGHNT and YYREEE (reference sequence). Trimming pared 4 bases from V and 4 bases from J, leaving 8 bases between. The CDR3 has 12 amino acids. The CDR3 spells CASSVDGETQYF. DNA for the CDR3: TGTGCCAGCAGCGTAGACGGAGAGACCCAGTACTTC.

The genes are TRBV7-9 and TRBJ1-5; D perhaps matches TRBD1 (6 bases). This CDR3 spans 16 amino acids. CDR1 is SEHNR, CDR2 FQNEAQ, per germline (reference sequence). The germline V and J ends were trimmed by 5 bases and 2 bases, with 16 bases remaining between them. In DNA, the CDR3 is TGTGCCAGCAGCCTGGGGGGGGCCCTCGGCAATCAGCCCCAGCATTTT. Translation gives CASSLGGALGNQPQHF.

J is TRBJ2-1 and V is TRBV20-1, with D unresolved. V gave up 4 bases and J gave up 8 bases, with 9 bases separating them. Germline values: CDR1 DFQATT, CDR2 SNEGSKA (reference sequence). This CDR3 has 11 amino acids. The CDR3 sequence: CSAMSRDEQFF. The CDR3 nucleotides are TGCAGTGCTATGTCTAGGGATGAGCAGTTCTTC.

The CDR3 DNA reads TGCGCCAGCAGCTTGTGGACTCAAAGCACAGATACGCAGTATTTT. Translation gives CASSLWTQSTDTQYF. The chain carries TRBV5-1 and TRBJ2-3, with D tentatively TRBD2 (5 bases). The CDR3 is 15 amino acids. Trimming removed 1 base at V and 0 bases at J, with 9 bases between. Per germline, CDR1 SGHRS and CDR2 YFSETQ.

The chain combines TRBV11-2 with TRBJ2-3, with 11 bases matching TRBD2. Germline CDR1 SGHAT, CDR2 FQNNGV. With V trimmed by 3 bases and J by 4 bases, 6 bases remained unmatched. The CDR3 loop spans 16 amino acids. The chain's CDR3 is CASSLTLAGEADTQYF. DNA for the CDR3: TGTGCCAGCAGCTTGACACTAGCGGGAGAGGCAGATACGCAGTATTTT.

The J gene is TRBJ2-2, the V gene TRBV2; 13 bases match TRBD2. This CDR3 comprises 18 residues. Germline V lookup: CDR1 SNHLY, CDR2 FYNNEI. V was clipped by 5 bases and J by 0 bases; unmatched bases: 6. The CDR3 sequence is CASSMRLAGGANTGELFF. DNA for the CDR3: TGTGCCAGCAGTATGAGACTAGCGGGAGGCGCGAACACCGGGGAGCTGTTTTTT.

The genes are TRBV5-1 and TRBJ2-7, with 8 bases that match TRBD2. Germline V gives CDR1 SGHRS, CDR2 YFSETQ. After removal of 0 bases from V and 4 bases from J, the junction contained 3 bases not matched to a gene. The CDR3 spans 14 residues. CDR3 sequence (DNA): TGCGCCAGCAGCTTGGTTCGGGAGGGGTACGAGCAGTACTTC. Translating gives CASSLVREGYEQYF.

The V gene is TRBV28, the J gene TRBJ2-7, with 7 bases matching TRBD1. Germline-derived CDR1 and CDR2 are MDHEN and SYDVKM. The V segment lost 8 bases and the J segment 2 bases; nucleotides outside the gene matches: 9. The CDR3 covers 14 residues. The CDR3 DNA sequence: TGTGCCAGCGGGTCCAGGGGGAGAACCTACGAGCAGTACTTC. Amino acids: CASGSRGRTYEQYF.

Note on this clone: Germline and junction disagree at one end, which may indicate a read error. The chain carries TRBV2 and TRBJ2-7; possibly TRBD1 or TRBD2 for D (5 bases each). This CDR3 comprises 15 residues. CDR1 and CDR2 from the germline V gene are SNHLY and FYNNEI. The CDR3 DNA follows: TGTGCCAGCACTGAATATGTGGGACGGACGTACGAGCAGTACTTC. It yields the protein CASTEYVGRTYEQYF.

As regards this clone: One end of the junction does not line up with germline, which may come from a read error. The chain recombines TRBV7-9 with TRBJ2-7; weak D call: TRBD2 (5 bases). CDR1 is SEHNR, CDR2 FQNEAQ, per germline (reference sequence). The length of the CDR3 is 13 residues. CDR3 protein: CASSPDYPTNLNF. The CDR3 region has the DNA TGTGCCAGCAGCCCAGACTATCCCACGAACCTGAACTTC.